A selection of T cell receptor beta chains follows, all from one sample in a study of OX40 agonist ivuxolimab in advanced cancers. Here immunoSEQ multiplex PCR was the method, and the copy in TCRdb shows in-frame clones only, minus some. The repertoire includes 90,000 or so clones, 91% of them detected once, and around 2.5% sits in the top ten. The starting material was CD4+ or CD8+ T cells sorted from blood, obtained in a trial of the OX40 agonist ivuxolimab. These TCRs come from an adult with an advanced solid tumor such as melanoma, head and neck, liver or kidney cancer. CDR3s include the opening cysteine and the closing phenylalanine or tryptophan. D genes are given only for firm matches. The size field is filled for only some rows; it gives once, few, many or a size class.

abundance: NA
d_gene: NA
v_gene: TRBV7-9
j_gene: TRBJ1-3
CDR3aa: CASSSPGASSGNTIYF
CDR3nt: TGTGCCAGCAGCTCGCCTGGCGCGAGCTCTGGAAACACCATATATTTT

abundance: NA
d_gene: TRBD2
v_gene: TRBV5-1
j_gene: TRBJ2-1
CDR3aa: CASHGTSAYNEQFF
CDR3nt: TGCGCCAGCCATGGGACTAGCGCCTACAATGAGCAGTTCTTC

abundance: NA
d_gene: TRBD2
v_gene: TRBV6-5
j_gene: TRBJ2-7
CDR3aa: CASRRGEGPNEQYF
CDR3nt: TGTGCCAGCCGACGAGGGGAGGGGCCTAACGAGCAGTACTTC

abundance: NA
d_gene: NA
v_gene: TRBV9
j_gene: TRBJ2-7
CDR3aa: CASSVGAAYEQYF
CDR3nt: TGTGCCAGCAGCGTAGGGGCAGCTTACGAGCAGTACTTC

abundance: NA
d_gene: NA
v_gene: TRBV7-2
j_gene: TRBJ2-4
CDR3aa: CASSVQGVGNIQYF
CDR3nt: TGTGCCAGCAGCGTGCAGGGAGTGGGAAACATTCAGTACTTC

abundance: NA
d_gene: NA
v_gene: TRBV2
j_gene: TRBJ1-1
CDR3aa: CASSVLGAAEAFF
CDR3nt: TGTGCCAGCAGTGTCCTGGGGGCCGCTGAAGCTTTCTTT

abundance: NA
d_gene: NA
v_gene: TRBV7-2
j_gene: TRBJ2-5
CDR3aa: CASSLELRETQYF
CDR3nt: TGTGCCAGCAGCTTAGAGCTTAGAGAGACCCAGTACTTC

abundance: once
d_gene: NA
v_gene: TRBV28
j_gene: TRBJ1-4
CDR3aa: CASSRSGAVINEKLFF
CDR3nt: TGTGCCAGCAGCCGGTCAGGGGCGGTTATTAATGAAAAACTGTTTTTT

abundance: NA
d_gene: NA
v_gene: TRBV19
j_gene: TRBJ1-2
CDR3aa: CASSIDRRGTYGYTF
CDR3nt: TGTGCCAGTAGTATAGATCGAAGGGGCACCTATGGCTACACCTTC

abundance: NA
d_gene: NA
v_gene: TRBV6-6
j_gene: TRBJ1-5
CDR3aa: CASSYRPGVQPQHF
CDR3nt: TGTGCCAGCAGTTACCGGCCGGGGGTTCAGCCCCAGCATTTT

abundance: NA
d_gene: TRBD1
v_gene: TRBV6-4
j_gene: TRBJ2-3
CDR3aa: CASRKQGAGTDTQYF
CDR3nt: TGTGCCAGCAGAAAACAGGGGGCCGGCACAGATACGCAGTATTTT

abundance: NA
d_gene: NA
v_gene: TRBV29-1
j_gene: TRBJ2-1
CDR3aa: CSVVRSTYNEQFF
CDR3nt: TGCAGCGTTGTCCGGAGTACCTACAATGAGCAGTTCTTC

abundance: NA
d_gene: TRBD1
v_gene: TRBV6-1
j_gene: TRBJ1-2
CDR3aa: CASSRDRGYGYTF
CDR3nt: TGTGCCAGCAGCCGGGACAGGGGCTATGGCTACACCTTC

abundance: NA
d_gene: TRBD2
v_gene: TRBV27
j_gene: TRBJ2-1
CDR3aa: CASSFDWTSGRSNEQFF
CDR3nt: TGTGCCAGCAGTTTCGACTGGACTAGCGGGAGGTCGAATGAGCAGTTCTTC

abundance: NA
d_gene: TRBD2
v_gene: TRBV28
j_gene: TRBJ2-2
CDR3aa: CASQTAAGGPGELFF
CDR3nt: TGTGCCAGTCAGACTGCGGCGGGAGGGCCCGGGGAGCTGTTTTTT

abundance: NA
d_gene: NA
v_gene: TRBV1
j_gene: TRBJ2-1
CDR3aa: CTSSQGAGGLYEQFF
CDR3nt: TGCACCAGCAGCCAAGGGGCGGGAGGACTCTATGAGCAGTTCTTC

abundance: NA
d_gene: NA
v_gene: TRBV28
j_gene: TRBJ2-3
CDR3aa: CASSPGSTDTQYF
CDR3nt: TGTGCCAGCAGCCCTGGTAGCACAGATACGCAGTATTTT

abundance: once
d_gene: TRBD1
v_gene: TRBV4-1
j_gene: TRBJ1-5
CDR3aa: CASSQGTGQYNQPQHF
CDR3nt: TGCGCCAGCAGCCAAGGAACGGGACAGTACAATCAGCCCCAGCATTTT

abundance: NA
d_gene: NA
v_gene: TRBV2
j_gene: TRBJ2-1
CDR3aa: CASSAPPNNEQFF
CDR3nt: TGTGCCAGCAGTGCGCCACCGAACAATGAGCAGTTCTTC

abundance: NA
d_gene: NA
v_gene: TRBV5-1
j_gene: TRBJ2-7
CDR3aa: CASSPPGRYEQYF
CDR3nt: TGCGCCAGCAGCCCCCCGGGGCGATACGAGCAGTACTTC

abundance: NA
d_gene: NA
v_gene: TRBV27
j_gene: TRBJ1-4
CDR3aa: CASSFGQPNEKLFF
CDR3nt: TGTGCCAGCAGTTTCGGACAGCCTAATGAAAAACTGTTTTTT

abundance: NA
d_gene: NA
v_gene: TRBV2
j_gene: TRBJ2-7
CDR3aa: CASSDRGTASYEQYF
CDR3nt: TGTGCCAGCAGTGACAGGGGGACTGCCTCCTACGAGCAGTACTTC

abundance: NA
d_gene: NA
v_gene: TRBV7-2
j_gene: TRBJ2-3
CDR3aa: CASSLGTGVRGAGDTQYF
CDR3nt: TGTGCCAGCAGCTTAGGGACCGGGGTGCGAGGGGCTGGGGATACGCAGTATTTT

abundance: NA
d_gene: TRBD2
v_gene: TRBV30
j_gene: TRBJ2-3
CDR3aa: CAWSVGTSGLADTQYF
CDR3nt: TGTGCCTGGAGTGTAGGAACTAGCGGATTGGCAGATACGCAGTATTTT

abundance: NA
d_gene: NA
v_gene: TRBV21-1
j_gene: TRBJ2-1
CDR3aa: CASGSRADSSYNEQFF
CDR3nt: TGTGCCAGTGGGTCGAGAGCCGATAGCTCCTACAATGAGCAGTTCTTC

abundance: NA
d_gene: NA
v_gene: TRBV19
j_gene: TRBJ2-1
CDR3aa: CASTGTSYNEQFF
CDR3nt: TGTGCCAGTACCGGGACCTCCTACAATGAGCAGTTCTTC

abundance: NA
d_gene: NA
v_gene: TRBV30
j_gene: TRBJ2-3
CDR3aa: CAWSPQLVTQYF
CDR3nt: TGTGCCTGGAGTCCACAACTAGTTACGCAGTATTTT

abundance: NA
d_gene: TRBD1
v_gene: TRBV30
j_gene: TRBJ1-2
CDR3aa: CAWTGRQGGAYGYTF
CDR3nt: TGTGCCTGGACTGGTAGGCAGGGGGGGGCCTATGGCTACACCTTC

abundance: NA
d_gene: NA
v_gene: TRBV28
j_gene: TRBJ1-6
CDR3aa: CASSPKYNLDSPLHF
CDR3nt: TGTGCCAGCAGTCCTAAGTACAATCTAGATTCACCCCTCCACTTT

abundance: NA
d_gene: TRBD1
v_gene: TRBV7-9
j_gene: TRBJ2-2
CDR3aa: CASSPRKGADGELFF
CDR3nt: TGTGCCAGCAGCCCACGTAAGGGGGCGGACGGGGAGCTGTTTTTT

abundance: NA
d_gene: NA
v_gene: TRBV28
j_gene: TRBJ2-2
CDR3aa: CASRSGDRGYTGELFF
CDR3nt: TGTGCCAGCAGATCGGGGGATAGGGGCTACACCGGGGAGCTGTTTTTT